This T cell receptor (beta chain) was sequenced during a study of blood T cell repertoires in COVID-19. The overall study: Samples representing acute and convalescent COVID-19 were sourced from the United States, Italy and Spain. In each case, the material was cDNA or gDNA derived from T cells, B-cell-depleted T cells, or PBMCs.

Authors' processing steps: Researchers report that nucleated cell counts were estimated from reference gene primer amplification. Assay: immunoSEQ multiplex PCR; the TCRdb copy retains only in-frame clones and omits some. For V, J and clone size, that table is used; D and trimming come from the DNA. The repertoire consists of 200,000 to 250,000 clones, with roughly four fifths occurring once and the leading ten covering 8% to 9%. Seattle participants joined during active infection and were tracked over time. CDR3 length: 15 residues. The germline V gene has CDR1 LGHNT and CDR2 FRNRAP. V shed 5 bases, J shed 7 bases, and the junction held 9 bases outside the gene matches.

The V call is TRBV12-5, the J call TRBJ1-5, with 9 positions matching TRBD1. The sample was peripheral blood. The clonotype originates from a woman older than 75 with COVID-19, enrolled during active disease. The CDR3 DNA follows: TGTGCTAGTGGTACCACGGACAGGGGACACCAGCCCCAGCATTTT. Protein sequence: CASGTTDRGHQPQHF.